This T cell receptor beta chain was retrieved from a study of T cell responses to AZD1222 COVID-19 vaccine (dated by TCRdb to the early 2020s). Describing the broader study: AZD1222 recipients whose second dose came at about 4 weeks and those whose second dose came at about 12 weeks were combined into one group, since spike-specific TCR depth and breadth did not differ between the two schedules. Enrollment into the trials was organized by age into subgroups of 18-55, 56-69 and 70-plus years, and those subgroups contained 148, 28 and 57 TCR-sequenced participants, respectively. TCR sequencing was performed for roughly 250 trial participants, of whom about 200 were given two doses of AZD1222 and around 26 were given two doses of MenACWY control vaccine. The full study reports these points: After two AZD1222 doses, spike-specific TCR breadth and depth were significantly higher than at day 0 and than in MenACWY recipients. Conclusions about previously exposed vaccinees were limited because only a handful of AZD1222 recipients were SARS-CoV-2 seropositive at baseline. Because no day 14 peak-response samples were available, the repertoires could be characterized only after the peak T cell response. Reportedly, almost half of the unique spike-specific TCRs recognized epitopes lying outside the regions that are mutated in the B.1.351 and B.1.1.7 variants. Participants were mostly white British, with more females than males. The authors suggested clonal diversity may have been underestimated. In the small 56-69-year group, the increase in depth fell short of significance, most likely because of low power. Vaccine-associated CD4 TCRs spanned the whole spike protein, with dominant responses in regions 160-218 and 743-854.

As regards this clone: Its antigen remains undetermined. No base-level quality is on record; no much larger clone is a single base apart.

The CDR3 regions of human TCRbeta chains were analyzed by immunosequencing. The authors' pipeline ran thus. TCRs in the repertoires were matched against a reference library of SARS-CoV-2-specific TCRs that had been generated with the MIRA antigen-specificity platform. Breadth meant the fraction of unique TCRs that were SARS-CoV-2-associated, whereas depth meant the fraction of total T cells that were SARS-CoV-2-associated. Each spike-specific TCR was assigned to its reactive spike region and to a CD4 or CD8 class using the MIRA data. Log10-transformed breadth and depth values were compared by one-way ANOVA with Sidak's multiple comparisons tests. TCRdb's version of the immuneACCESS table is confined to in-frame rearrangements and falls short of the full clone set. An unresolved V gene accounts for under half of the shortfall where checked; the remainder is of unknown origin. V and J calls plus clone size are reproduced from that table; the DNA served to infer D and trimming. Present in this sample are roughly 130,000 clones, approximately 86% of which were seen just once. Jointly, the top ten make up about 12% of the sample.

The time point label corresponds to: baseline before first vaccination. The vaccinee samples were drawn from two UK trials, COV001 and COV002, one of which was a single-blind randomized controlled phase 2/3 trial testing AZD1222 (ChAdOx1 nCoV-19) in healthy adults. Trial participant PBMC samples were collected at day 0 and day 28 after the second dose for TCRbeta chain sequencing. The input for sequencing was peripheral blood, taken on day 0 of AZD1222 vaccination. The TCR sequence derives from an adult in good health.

Here is the DNA: TGTGCCAGCTCACCTTATAGCGGGGCGAACACCGGGGAGCTGTTTTTT. This translates into CASSPYSGANTGELFF. The chain uses TRBV18 and TRBJ2-2; the central 8 bases match TRBD2. Its CDR3 holds 16 amino acids, cysteine through phenylalanine. Here the CDR3 DNA is all that survives: 48 bases in frame from base 1. V trim: 3 bases; J trim: 0 bases; unmatched bases: 3. Taken from the germline V gene, the CDR1 and CDR2 loops are KGHSH and LQKENI.